These T cell receptor beta chains were read from a single sample in a study of cytomegalovirus exposure and HLA in healthy donors. TCRdb keeps only in-frame clones here, not all; method: immunoSEQ multiplex PCR. The repertoire holds 150,000 to 180,000 clones, 70% to 90% seen once, with 5.6% in the top ten. The specimen sequenced was PBMCs. The receptors stem from a woman aged 40 to 55 in good health and CMV-seropositive. CDR3s include the opening cysteine and the closing phenylalanine or tryptophan. A D gene is named only where the DNA matches it firmly. The listing skips clone size in some rows; elsewhere it reads once, few, many or a size class.

clone size: NA
V gene: TRBV6-1
J gene: TRBJ2-3
D gene: NA
CDR3 DNA: TGTGCCAGCAGTGAAGGCGGCTTCACAGATACGCAGTATTTT
CDR3 protein: CASSEGGFTDTQYF

clone size: NA
V gene: TRBV13
J gene: TRBJ2-7
D gene: TRBD2
CDR3 DNA: TGTGCCAGCAGCTGGACTAGCGGGAGGAACGAGCAGTACTTC
CDR3 protein: CASSWTSGRNEQYF

clone size: NA
V gene: TRBV30
J gene: TRBJ2-7
D gene: NA
CDR3 DNA: TGTGCCTGGAGTGTCAAGGGGTTAGAGCAGTACTTC
CDR3 protein: CAWSVKGLEQYF

clone size: NA
V gene: TRBV11-3
J gene: TRBJ2-3
D gene: TRBD2
CDR3 DNA: TGTGCCAGCAGCTTAGCGAAGCTAGCGGGAGGCACAGATACGCAGTATTTT
CDR3 protein: CASSLAKLAGGTDTQYF

clone size: NA
V gene: TRBV7-9
J gene: TRBJ1-1
D gene: NA
CDR3 DNA: TGTGCCAGCAGCCTGACAGGAATGAACACTGAAGCTTTCTTT
CDR3 protein: CASSLTGMNTEAFF

clone size: NA
V gene: TRBV5-1
J gene: TRBJ2-7
D gene: NA
CDR3 DNA: TGCGCCAGCAGCTTGTATTGGGCAGGTACCTACGAGCAGTACTTC
CDR3 protein: CASSLYWAGTYEQYF

clone size: NA
V gene: TRBV6-1
J gene: TRBJ2-7
D gene: TRBD1
CDR3 DNA: TGTGCCAGCAGAAGGGACAGATGGGACCCCTACGAGCAGTACTTC
CDR3 protein: CASRRDRWDPYEQYF

clone size: NA
V gene: TRBV7-2
J gene: TRBJ2-3
D gene: TRBD1
CDR3 DNA: TGTGCCAGCAGACAGGGGACAGATACGCAGTATTTT
CDR3 protein: CASRQGTDTQYF

clone size: NA
V gene: TRBV11-2
J gene: TRBJ2-7
D gene: TRBD2
CDR3 DNA: TGTGCCAGCAGCTTCTCCGGGACTAGCGCAAGCGAGCAGTACTTC
CDR3 protein: CASSFSGTSASEQYF

clone size: NA
V gene: TRBV5-1
J gene: TRBJ2-5
D gene: TRBD1
CDR3 DNA: TGCGCCAGCAGCTTATCAGGGGGCTGGCAGACCCAGTACTTC
CDR3 protein: CASSLSGGWQTQYF

clone size: NA
V gene: TRBV10-3
J gene: TRBJ2-5
D gene: NA
CDR3 DNA: TGTGCCATCAGTGAGTCCGGACAGAAAGAGACCCAGTACTTC
CDR3 protein: CAISESGQKETQYF

clone size: once
V gene: TRBV4-1
J gene: TRBJ1-2
D gene: TRBD1
CDR3 DNA: TGCGCCAGCAGCCCATCGACAGGGGGCGAGGGAGGCTACACCTTC
CDR3 protein: CASSPSTGGEGGYTF

clone size: NA
V gene: TRBV5-4
J gene: TRBJ1-2
D gene: NA
CDR3 DNA: TGTGCCAGCAGCTTGGCGGCTAACTATGGCTACACCTTC
CDR3 protein: CASSLAANYGYTF

clone size: NA
V gene: TRBV11-2
J gene: TRBJ2-1
D gene: TRBD2
CDR3 DNA: TGTGCCAGCAGTCGACTAGCGGGAGGGGTTTATGAGCAGTTCTTC
CDR3 protein: CASSRLAGGVYEQFF

clone size: few
V gene: TRBV5-1
J gene: TRBJ2-5
D gene: TRBD2
CDR3 DNA: TGCGCCAGCAGCTTTGGGACTAGCGGGAGGGAGACCCAGTACTTC
CDR3 protein: CASSFGTSGRETQYF

clone size: NA
V gene: TRBV30
J gene: TRBJ1-4
D gene: NA
CDR3 DNA: TGTGCCTGGAGTGTACGGGATGAAAAACTGTTTTTT
CDR3 protein: CAWSVRDEKLFF

clone size: NA
V gene: TRBV5-4
J gene: TRBJ2-7
D gene: TRBD2
CDR3 DNA: TGTGCCAGCAGCCGACTAGCGGGAGGTGTCTCCTACGAGCAGTACTTC
CDR3 protein: CASSRLAGGVSYEQYF

clone size: NA
V gene: TRBV4-2
J gene: TRBJ1-1
D gene: TRBD1
CDR3 DNA: TGTGCCAGCAGCCAAGATGGGGCAGGGGGCTTGGCTGAAGCTTTCTTT
CDR3 protein: CASSQDGAGGLAEAFF

clone size: few
V gene: TRBV19
J gene: TRBJ2-1
D gene: NA
CDR3 DNA: TGTGCCAGTAGCTCTGGAGCGCTCCAAGGAAGGCATCGAGGGAATGAGCAGTTCTTC
CDR3 protein: CASSSGALQGRHRGNEQFF

clone size: NA
V gene: TRBV19
J gene: TRBJ2-5
D gene: NA
CDR3 DNA: TGTGCCAGTAGCGGGAGTAGGCAAGAGACCCAGTACTTC
CDR3 protein: CASSGSRQETQYF

clone size: NA
V gene: TRBV7-2
J gene: TRBJ2-7
D gene: TRBD2
CDR3 DNA: TGTGCCAGCAGCTTAGATAGTAGCGGGATTAGCTACGAGCAGTACTTC
CDR3 protein: CASSLDSSGISYEQYF

clone size: NA
V gene: TRBV7-3
J gene: TRBJ2-3
D gene: TRBD2
CDR3 DNA: TGTGCCAGCAGCTTAACGGGGACTAGCGGGGTTACAGATACGCAGTATTTT
CDR3 protein: CASSLTGTSGVTDTQYF

clone size: NA
V gene: TRBV9
J gene: TRBJ2-1
D gene: NA
CDR3 DNA: TGTGCCAGCAGCGTAGAACTCTCCTTCAATGAGCAGTTCTTC
CDR3 protein: CASSVELSFNEQFF

clone size: NA
V gene: TRBV11-2
J gene: TRBJ2-7
D gene: TRBD2
CDR3 DNA: TGTGCCAGCAGCTTAGGTGGGACTAGCTCTTACGAGCAGTACTTC
CDR3 protein: CASSLGGTSSYEQYF

clone size: NA
V gene: TRBV13
J gene: TRBJ2-1
D gene: NA
CDR3 DNA: TGTGCCAGCAGCTTCTTAGGTAGCGGATCAACATCGTACAATGAGCAGTTCTTC
CDR3 protein: CASSFLGSGSTSYNEQFF

clone size: NA
V gene: TRBV2
J gene: TRBJ2-2
D gene: NA
CDR3 DNA: TGTGCCAGCAAGGGGGTAGAAACCGGGGAGCTGTTTTTT
CDR3 protein: CASKGVETGELFF

clone size: NA
V gene: TRBV5-4
J gene: TRBJ2-3
D gene: TRBD2
CDR3 DNA: TGTGCCAGCAGCTTGAGCGGGAGAACAGATACGCAGTATTTT
CDR3 protein: CASSLSGRTDTQYF

clone size: NA
V gene: TRBV18
J gene: TRBJ1-3
D gene: NA
CDR3 DNA: TGTGCCAGCTCACCACCGACTCCGGATTACTCTGGAAACACCATATATTTT
CDR3 protein: CASSPPTPDYSGNTIYF

clone size: once
V gene: TRBV9
J gene: TRBJ2-1
D gene: TRBD2
CDR3 DNA: TGTGCCAGCAGCCCTCGGGGGACTAGCGGCTACAATGAGCAGTTCTTC
CDR3 protein: CASSPRGTSGYNEQFF

clone size: NA
V gene: TRBV19
J gene: TRBJ1-1
D gene: NA
CDR3 DNA: TGTGCCAGTAGTAAAAGTTCACAGGGCGGTGGCACTGAAGCTTTCTTT
CDR3 protein: CASSKSSQGGGTEAFF

clone size: NA
V gene: TRBV23-1
J gene: TRBJ1-5
D gene: TRBD1
CDR3 DNA: TGCGCCAGCAGTACCCATAAGACAGGGCCCTATAGCAATCAGCCCCAGCATTTT
CDR3 protein: CASSTHKTGPYSNQPQHF

clone size: NA
V gene: TRBV27
J gene: TRBJ1-4
D gene: NA
CDR3 DNA: TGTGCCAGCAGTGCGACTCCTTACCTTAATGAAAAACTGTTTTTT
CDR3 protein: CASSATPYLNEKLFF

clone size: NA
V gene: TRBV20-1
J gene: TRBJ1-1
D gene: NA
CDR3 DNA: TGCAGTGCTGGCAAGAACACTGAAGCTTTCTTT
CDR3 protein: CSAGKNTEAFF

clone size: NA
V gene: TRBV28
J gene: TRBJ2-3
D gene: NA
CDR3 DNA: TGTGCCAGCAGTTTAGCGGGGCTTAGCACAGATACGCAGTATTTT
CDR3 protein: CASSLAGLSTDTQYF

clone size: NA
V gene: TRBV6-5
J gene: TRBJ1-4
D gene: NA
CDR3 DNA: TGTGCCAGCAGTTACTCTGGGGGCGCGGGTGAAAAACTGTTTTTT
CDR3 protein: CASSYSGGAGEKLFF

clone size: NA
V gene: TRBV15
J gene: TRBJ2-1
D gene: TRBD2
CDR3 DNA: TGTGCCACCAGCATGCGGGAGACTGAGCAGTTCTTC
CDR3 protein: CATSMRETEQFF

clone size: NA
V gene: TRBV27
J gene: TRBJ2-1
D gene: TRBD2
CDR3 DNA: TGTGCCAGTAACCTAGCGGGAGCTTACAATGAGCAGTTCTTC
CDR3 protein: CASNLAGAYNEQFF

clone size: NA
V gene: TRBV19
J gene: TRBJ2-7
D gene: TRBD1
CDR3 DNA: TGTGCCAGTAGTGCGGACAGGGACCTCTCCTACGAGCAGTACTTC
CDR3 protein: CASSADRDLSYEQYF

clone size: few
V gene: TRBV13
J gene: TRBJ2-6
D gene: NA
CDR3 DNA: TGTGCCAGCAGCTTGTCGGGAATCTGGGCCAACGTCCTGACTTTC
CDR3 protein: CASSLSGIWANVLTF

clone size: NA
V gene: TRBV14
J gene: TRBJ2-7
D gene: TRBD1
CDR3 DNA: TGTGCCAGCAGCCCCTGGACAGGGGGATACGAGCAGTACTTC
CDR3 protein: CASSPWTGGYEQYF

clone size: NA
V gene: TRBV5-4
J gene: TRBJ2-5
D gene: NA
CDR3 DNA: TGTGCCAGCAGCTTGTTGTGGGGCACGAACCAAGAGACCCAGTACTTC
CDR3 protein: CASSLLWGTNQETQYF

clone size: NA
V gene: TRBV27
J gene: TRBJ2-2
D gene: TRBD1
CDR3 DNA: TGTGCCAGCAGGGGACAGGGGGGCGGGGAGCTGTTTTTT
CDR3 protein: CASRGQGGGELFF